These 5 T cell receptor beta chains share one sample of origin, sequenced in a study of cytomegalovirus exposure and HLA in healthy donors (TCRdb year 2017). To prepare the library, the immunoSEQ multiplex PCR assay was applied. For the multiplex PCR, a mixture combining 60 forward primers for TCR Vbeta segments and 13 reverse primers for TCR Jbeta segments was used. This is the immuneACCESS table as TCRdb keeps it, with only in-frame sequences that have V and J called. A part of the clones is gone; compared with another copy, unresolved V genes explain less than half, and the rest is unexplained. A total of around 91,000 clones appear in this sample, about 88% of them only once. 2.1% of the sample is in the top ten clones. What was sequenced was PBMCs. These receptors all stem from a man between 18 and 29 years old in good health and CMV-seronegative.

This clone was recorded a few times. The chain recombines TRBV2 with TRBJ1-1, with a possible D match to TRBD1 (6 bases). The V gene lost 8 bases and the J gene lost 5 bases, with 18 bases spanning the gap. Germline-derived CDR1 and CDR2 are SNHLY and FYNNEI. The CDR3 spans 14 residues. The CDR3: CASDIGGPGTEAFF. For the CDR3, the DNA is TGTGCCAGCGACATCGGGGGGCCGGGGACTGAAGCTTTCTTT.

The chain combines TRBV6-1 with TRBJ2-7; 10 positions match TRBD1. Germline lookup yields CDR1 MNHNS and CDR2 SASEGT. The V segment lost 2 bases and the J segment 6 bases; nucleotides outside the gene matches: 4. The CDR3 contains 14 residues. In DNA form, the CDR3 reads TGTGCCAGCAGTGAACCATGGACAGGGGGCGAGCAGTACTTC. This encodes CASSEPWTGGEQYF.

The chain is built from TRBV6-5 and TRBJ2-2; tentative D call: TRBD1 (5 bases). Germline CDR1 reads MNHEY; CDR2 reads SVGAGI. The CDR3 spans 14 residues. V was pared by 6 bases and J by 3 bases, with 11 bases between. The CDR3 DNA follows: TGTGCCAGCAGCCACGACAGAGACACCGGGGAGCTGTTTTTT. Protein product: CASSHDRDTGELFF.

V is TRBV30 and J is TRBJ2-5, with D possibly matching TRBD2 (5 bases). V gave up 7 bases and J gave up 2 bases, with 17 bases separating them. The CDR3 is made up of 14 amino acids. Germline-derived CDR1 and CDR2 are GTSNPN and SVGIG (reference sequence). The CDR3 spells CAYHLTGFQETQYF. The CDR3 DNA is TGTGCCTACCACCTAACGGGGTTTCAAGAGACCCAGTACTTC.

The chain couples TRBV2 to TRBJ2-5; possible D gene TRBD2, 5 bases. The CDR3 has 14 amino acids. Germline loops: CDR1 SNHLY, CDR2 FYNNEI. V was cut by 4 bases and J by 5 bases, with 14 bases left in between. CDR3: CASSGGLLPETQYF. As DNA, the CDR3 is TGTGCCAGCAGTGGAGGACTCCTTCCGGAGACCCAGTACTTC.